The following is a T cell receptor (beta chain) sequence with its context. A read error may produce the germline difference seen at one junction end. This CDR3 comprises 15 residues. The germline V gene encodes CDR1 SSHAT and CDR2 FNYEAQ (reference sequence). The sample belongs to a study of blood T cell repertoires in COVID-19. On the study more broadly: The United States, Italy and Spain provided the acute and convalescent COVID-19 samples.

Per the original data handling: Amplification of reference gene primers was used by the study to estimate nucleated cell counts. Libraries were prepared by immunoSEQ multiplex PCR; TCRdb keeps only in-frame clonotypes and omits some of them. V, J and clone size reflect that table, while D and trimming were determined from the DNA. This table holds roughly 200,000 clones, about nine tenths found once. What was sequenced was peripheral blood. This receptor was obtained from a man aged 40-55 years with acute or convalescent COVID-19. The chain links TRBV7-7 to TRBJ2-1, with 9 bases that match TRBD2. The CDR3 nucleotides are TGTGCTAGCAGTCCCAGCGGGGGGCGGTACAATGAGCAGTTCTTC. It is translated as CASSPSGGRYNEQFF.